This paragraph covers one T cell receptor beta chain sequence. Its antigen is still unknown. The data belong to a study of regulatory dendritic cells for organ transplantation. TCRdb's copy holds only in-frame clones and misses some; the assay was immunoSEQ multiplex PCR. The sample records 25,000 to 30,000 clones, 60% to 80% being singletons. CD4+ or CD8+ T cells were sorted as naive CD45RA+ or memory CD45RO+. General study points: Between individuals, the alloreactive memory CD8+ T cell pool differed considerably. Naive T cells showed high diversity, memory cells less, memory CD8+ least. Memory CD8+ clonal expansion seemed more limited with regulatory than mature dendritic cells.

This CDR3 comprises 17 residues. V was pared by 4 bases and J by 1 base, with 12 bases of the junction left unmatched. The germline V gene has CDR1 SGHKS and CDR2 YYEKEE (reference sequence). The chain links TRBV5-5 to TRBJ2-7, with 9 bases fitting TRBD1. The TCR sequence derives from a human donor in good health. The source material was memory CD4+ T cells from blood. Subset: CD45RO+ memory T cells. The CDR3 loop is CASSTGTGLHRSYEQYF. The CDR3 DNA is TGTGCCAGCAGCACCGGGACAGGGCTCCACCGATCCTACGAGCAGTACTTC. Full variable domain (outside the CDR3, taken from reference TRBV5-5 and TRBJ2-7): DAGVTQSPTHLIKTRGQQVTLRCSPISGHKSVSWYQQVLGQGPQFIFQYYEKEERGRGNFPDRFSARQFPNYSSELNVNALLLGDSALYLCASSTGTGLHRSYEQYFGPGTRLTVT.